The T cell receptor (beta chain) under discussion was sequenced for a study of siplizumab effects on memory and regulatory T cells. Assay used: immunoSEQ multiplex PCR; TCRdb lists only in-frame clones, some missing. The sample holds some 100,000 clones; 90% to 95% are singletons and the top ten take 0.55% to 0.65%. Findings and caveats of the study: The study found that siplizumab significantly reduced alloreactive sequences traceable to unstimulated CD4+ memory cells. Proliferating Tregs' suppressive function in siplizumab cultures went unconfirmed. Contribution to the alloresponse seemed major for naive T cells, which also seemed more diverse than memory cells.

Trimming removed 2 bases at V and 3 bases at J, with 14 bases between. CDR1 SGHRS and CDR2 YFSETQ come from the germline V gene. This CDR3 has 15 residues. With respect to this clone: The antigen remains undetermined.

The chain employs TRBV5-1 and TRBJ2-5; D may be TRBD2 (7 bases). The origin of this receptor is a human donor in good health. The sequencing input was Tregs sorted from blood. CDR3 in DNA: TGCGCCAGCAGCTTTCGGGGGGCATCAGAAGAGACCCAGTACTTC. It codes for CASSFRGASEETQYF.